Listed below are T cell receptor beta chains from one sample, sequenced in a study of cytomegalovirus exposure and HLA in healthy donors. Clones were read by immunoSEQ multiplex PCR, and TCRdb kept only the in-frame ones, dropping some. The data hold 200,000 to 300,000 clones, with around 76% observed a single time. Source material: PBMCs. These TCRs come from a woman in her thirties or forties in good health and CMV-seropositive. Each CDR3 is given with its conserved first and last residue. The D gene is left open where the match is weak. The listing skips clone size in some rows; elsewhere it reads once, few, many or a size class.

TRBV7-2	NA	NA	TRBJ2-3	CASSFPSYTDTQYF	TGTGCCAGCAGCTTCCCATCCTACACAGATACGCAGTATTTT
TRBV7-8	NA	NA	TRBJ2-7	CASSLNQGSYEQYF	TGTGCCAGCAGCCTAAACCAGGGTTCCTACGAGCAGTACTTC
TRBV5-6	NA	NA	TRBJ2-7	CASSLAAAYEQYF	TGTGCCAGCAGCTTAGCGGCTGCCTACGAGCAGTACTTC
TRBV10-1	once	TRBD2	TRBJ2-1	CASSESGSGYNEQFF	TGCGCCAGCAGTGAGAGCGGGAGCGGCTACAATGAGCAGTTCTTC
TRBV6-5	NA	NA	TRBJ1-3	CASSYAGSGNTIYF	TGTGCCAGCAGTTACGCAGGCTCTGGAAACACCATATATTTT
TRBV12-5	NA	TRBD1	TRBJ2-3	CASGFARDRATDTQYF	TGTGCTAGTGGTTTTGCCCGGGACAGGGCGACAGATACGCAGTATTTT
TRBV20-1	NA	NA	TRBJ1-2	CSASYWGSYTF	TGCAGTGCTAGCTATTGGGGCAGCTACACCTTC
TRBV7-3	NA	NA	TRBJ1-6	CASSLGSSYNSPLHF	TGTGCCAGCAGCTTAGGGAGCTCCTATAATTCACCCCTCCACTTT
TRBV27	NA	TRBD2	TRBJ2-7	CASSRAGLASDEQYF	TGTGCCAGCAGTAGAGCGGGACTAGCCTCCGATGAGCAGTACTTC
TRBV7-2	NA	NA	TRBJ2-1	CASSRSGNEQFF	TGTGCCAGCAGCCGTAGCGGTAATGAGCAGTTCTTC
TRBV30	NA	NA	TRBJ1-1	CAWSHGVGMNTEAFF	TGTGCCTGGAGTCACGGGGTGGGGATGAACACTGAAGCTTTCTTT
TRBV5-1	NA	NA	TRBJ1-1	CASSPLGGNTEAFF	TGCGCCAGCAGCCCGCTAGGGGGGAACACTGAAGCTTTCTTT
TRBV19	once	TRBD1	TRBJ1-1	CASSLTGGRSEAFF	TGTGCCAGTAGCTTGACAGGGGGTCGCTCTGAAGCTTTCTTT
TRBV6-1	NA	NA	TRBJ1-1	CASSEMRGKTEAFF	TGTGCCAGCAGTGAAATGAGAGGGAAGACTGAAGCTTTCTTT
TRBV7-3	NA	NA	TRBJ1-1	CASSLDGRGTEAFF	TGTGCCAGCAGCTTAGATGGGCGGGGGACTGAAGCTTTCTTT
TRBV5-4	NA	TRBD2	TRBJ2-7	CASSLALAGVPEQYF	TGTGCCAGTAGCTTGGCGCTAGCGGGAGTCCCCGAGCAGTACTTC
TRBV12-5	NA	NA	TRBJ1-5	CASGVRGSGNQPQHF	TGTGCTAGTGGAGTCCGGGGATCGGGCAATCAGCCCCAGCATTTT
TRBV7-6	NA	NA	TRBJ2-5	CASSLAGQIRETQYF	TGTGCCAGCAGCTTAGCGGGCCAGATACGGGAGACCCAGTACTTC
TRBV5-1	NA	TRBD2	TRBJ2-1	CASSYASGRAYEQFF	TGCGCCAGCAGTTACGCTAGCGGGAGGGCCTATGAGCAGTTCTTC
TRBV15	few	NA	TRBJ2-2	CATSRDNGANTGELFF	TGTGCCACCAGCAGAGATAATGGGGCCAACACCGGGGAGCTGTTTTTT
TRBV21-1	NA	NA	TRBJ2-2	CASSTDDRANTGELFF	TGTGCCAGCAGCACCGATGACAGAGCGAACACCGGGGAGCTGTTTTTT
TRBV7-9	NA	TRBD1	TRBJ1-2	CATGPNRGPYYGYTF	TGTGCCACAGGACCTAACAGGGGGCCCTACTATGGCTACACCTTC
TRBV2	NA	NA	TRBJ1-3	CASSEVPGAGGNTIYF	TGTGCCAGCAGTGAAGTCCCAGGGGCAGGAGGAAACACCATATATTTT
TRBV7-3	NA	NA	TRBJ1-3	CASSLLGQTDSGNTIYF	TGTGCCAGCAGCTTATTAGGACAGACCGACTCTGGAAACACCATATATTTT
TRBV5-6	NA	NA	TRBJ1-1	CASSLGALTNTEAFF	TGTGCCAGCAGCTTGGGTGCACTAACGAACACTGAAGCTTTCTTT
TRBV30	NA	TRBD2	TRBJ2-1	CAWRGRREGGRSYNEQFF	TGTGCCTGGAGAGGTAGGCGGGAGGGAGGCCGTTCCTACAATGAGCAGTTCTTC
TRBV18	once	TRBD1	TRBJ2-2	CASSPRDRVSGELFF	TGTGCCAGCTCACCCAGAGACAGGGTGTCCGGGGAGCTGTTTTTT
TRBV7-8	NA	TRBD1	TRBJ2-7	CASSLRDRGSHEQYF	TGTGCCAGCAGCTTACGGGACAGGGGGAGCCACGAGCAGTACTTC
TRBV30	NA	NA	TRBJ1-2	CAWSVEVRAYGYTF	TGTGCCTGGAGTGTAGAGGTGAGAGCCTATGGCTACACCTTC
TRBV6-6	NA	NA	TRBJ2-6	CASSPAGANVLTF	TGTGCCAGCAGTCCGGCTGGGGCCAACGTCCTGACTTTC
TRBV9	NA	NA	TRBJ1-1	CASSPRGWVRGTEAFF	TGTGCCAGCAGCCCAAGGGGGTGGGTTAGGGGCACTGAAGCTTTCTTT
TRBV30	NA	TRBD1	TRBJ1-1	CAWSVGQAGPAEAFF	TGTGCCTGGAGTGTGGGACAGGCTGGGCCGGCGGAAGCTTTCTTT
TRBV6-5	NA	TRBD2	TRBJ2-7	CASSRLAGGSGEQYF	TGTGCCAGCAGTCGACTAGCGGGGGGATCGGGCGAGCAGTACTTC
TRBV11-2	NA	TRBD1	TRBJ1-1	CASSSTGGANAEAFF	TGTGCCAGCAGCTCCACAGGGGGCGCGAACGCTGAAGCTTTCTTT
TRBV5-6	NA	NA	TRBJ2-2	CASGQGGSGELFF	TGTGCCAGCGGGCAGGGTGGATCCGGGGAGCTGTTTTTT
TRBV7-9	NA	NA	TRBJ1-2	CASMTWVTGGDGYTF	TGTGCCAGCATGACTTGGGTGACAGGCGGTGATGGCTACACCTTC
TRBV6-6	NA	TRBD2	TRBJ2-1	CASNILAGGGYEQFF	TGTGCCAGCAACATTCTAGCGGGAGGAGGTTATGAGCAGTTCTTC
TRBV5-1	NA	NA	TRBJ1-1	CASSLATGGMDEAFF	TGCGCCAGCAGCTTGGCAACGGGGGGGATGGATGAAGCTTTCTTT
TRBV27	once	NA	TRBJ1-2	CASSLIPRGGYTF	TGTGCCAGCAGTTTAATCCCCCGGGGTGGCTACACCTTC
TRBV29-1	NA	TRBD1	TRBJ2-7	CSVGSGTGGHEQYF	TGCAGCGTTGGATCTGGGACAGGGGGGCACGAGCAGTACTTC
TRBV11-2	NA	TRBD2	TRBJ2-1	CASSAGGDYNEQFF	TGTGCCAGCAGCGCCGGGGGGGACTACAATGAGCAGTTCTTC
TRBV5-6	few	NA	TRBJ2-1	CASSGGAARDEQFF	TGTGCCAGCAGCGGGGGGGCCGCTAGAGATGAGCAGTTCTTC
TRBV10-3	NA	NA	TRBJ2-3	CAIRAGTGTDTQYF	TGTGCCATCAGGGCGGGGACAGGCACAGATACGCAGTATTTT
TRBV5-1	few	TRBD2	TRBJ2-2	CASSPRAGSLTGELFF	TGCGCCAGCAGCCCTAGAGCGGGGAGCCTCACCGGGGAGCTGTTTTTT
TRBV5-1	NA	NA	TRBJ2-5	CASSLDKYQETQYF	TGCGCCAGCAGCTTGGACAAGTACCAAGAGACCCAGTACTTC
TRBV2	NA	TRBD2	TRBJ2-7	CASSEKYGTTLSYEQYF	TGTGCCAGCAGTGAGAAGTACGGGACTACCCTCTCCTACGAGCAGTACTTC